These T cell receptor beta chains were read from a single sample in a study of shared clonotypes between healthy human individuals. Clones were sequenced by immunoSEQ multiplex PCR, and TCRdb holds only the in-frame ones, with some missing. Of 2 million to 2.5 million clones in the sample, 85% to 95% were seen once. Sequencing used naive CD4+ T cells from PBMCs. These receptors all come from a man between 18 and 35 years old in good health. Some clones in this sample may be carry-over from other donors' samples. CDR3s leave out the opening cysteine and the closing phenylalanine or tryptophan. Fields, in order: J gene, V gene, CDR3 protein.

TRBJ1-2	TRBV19	ASSMDAVDYGYT
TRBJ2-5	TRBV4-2	ASSQEWLAAEETQY
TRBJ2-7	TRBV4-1	ASSQDSREFYEQY
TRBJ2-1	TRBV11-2	ASSLGAGVYNEQF
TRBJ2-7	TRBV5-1	ASSLVRPYEQY
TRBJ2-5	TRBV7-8	ASSSEGGQETQY
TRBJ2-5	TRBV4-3	ASSQVHSQETQY
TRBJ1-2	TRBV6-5	ASSQLGVNYGYT
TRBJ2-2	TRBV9	ASSRDLTGELF
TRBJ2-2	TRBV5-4	ASSLGTNTGELF
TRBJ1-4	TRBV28	ASRLQGGEKLF
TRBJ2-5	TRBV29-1	SVTVQETQY
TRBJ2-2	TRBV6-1	ASSASRTSGELF
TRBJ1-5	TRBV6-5	ASSRQGWQPQH
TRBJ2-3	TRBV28	ASRRPASDTQY
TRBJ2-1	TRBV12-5	ASGLRTSGSSYNEQF
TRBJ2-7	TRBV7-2	ASSFRHALEQY
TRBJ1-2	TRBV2	ASSSTGRAYGYT
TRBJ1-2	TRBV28	ASMEPSNYGYT
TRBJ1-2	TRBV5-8	ASSAAVAATYWGFYGYT
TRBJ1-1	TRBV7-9	ASSRDGNTEAF
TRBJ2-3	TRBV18	ASSPVAGGTDTQY
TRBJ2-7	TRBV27	ASSSPPGSYEQY
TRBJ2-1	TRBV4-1	ASSQATAGGPREQF
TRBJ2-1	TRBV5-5	ASSFWVNEQF
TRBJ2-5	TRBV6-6	ASKRARQETQY
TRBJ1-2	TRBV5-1	ASSLVQANYGYT
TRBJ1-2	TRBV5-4	ASSLEPTGGYT
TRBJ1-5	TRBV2	ASSDSVRNQPQH
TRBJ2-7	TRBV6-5	ASSPSGQGIREQY
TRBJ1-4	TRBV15	AAGPGGQGAGEKLF
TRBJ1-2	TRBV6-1	ASSEPGYGYT
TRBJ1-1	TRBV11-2	ASSLVGGTGRATEAF
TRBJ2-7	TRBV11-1	ASSLTDSLSYEQY
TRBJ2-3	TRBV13	ASSLGTPLDTQY
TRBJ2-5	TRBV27	ASSLTAGVGETQY
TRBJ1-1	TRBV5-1	ASSFTYNTEAF
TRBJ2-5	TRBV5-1	ASSLFSVAGSQETQY
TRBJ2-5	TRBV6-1	ASSEAQRTQY
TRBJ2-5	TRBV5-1	ASSSGIAETQY
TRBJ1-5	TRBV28	ASSLGQATYSNQPQH
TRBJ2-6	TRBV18	ASSPGTGVGANVLT
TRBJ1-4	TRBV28	ASRDLNEKLF
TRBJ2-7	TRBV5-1	ASSLGEWDRGYEQY
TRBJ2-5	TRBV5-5	ASSPAGTHQETQY
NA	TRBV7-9	ASSLGRSGSTYEQY
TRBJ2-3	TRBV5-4	ASSIGTGGGTDTQY
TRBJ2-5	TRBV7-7	ASSLTGIGETQY
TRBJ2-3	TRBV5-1	ASSSFTGLQGQYF
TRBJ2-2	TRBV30	AWSVLATGELF
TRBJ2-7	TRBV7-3	ASSLTPGLASEQY
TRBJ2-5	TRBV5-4	ASSPSLQETQY
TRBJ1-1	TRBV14	ASSQDYGRNTEAF
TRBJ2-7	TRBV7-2	ASSSTSAEQY
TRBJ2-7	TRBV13	ASSPRGSSYEQY